This T cell receptor (beta chain) comes out of a study of T cell responses to AZD1222 COVID-19 vaccine. Overall study findings and caveats: Vaccine-related CD4 TCRs covered spike, predominating at 160-218 and 743-854.

CDR3 length: 15 amino acids. Germline CDR1 is SNHLY and CDR2 is FYNNEI. V was pared by 5 bases and J by 0 bases, with 11 bases between. To note about this clone: Its antigen is currently unknown.

Some second doses came at about 4 weeks and others at about 12 weeks; these were pooled. Measured with immunoSEQ multiplex PCR; TCRdb has only the in-frame clones, and not every one. Among about 120,000 clones, roughly 88% were seen once, and the ten largest hold about 6.5%. The sample was peripheral blood, taken 28 days after the second AZD1222 dose. The chain uses TRBV2 and TRBJ1-5, with D perhaps TRBD1 (6 bases). The TCR comes from an adult who received the AZD1222 COVID-19 vaccine. The CDR3 DNA reads TGTGCCAGCAGTAGGGACACCGGTAGCAATCAGCCCCAGCATTTT. Translated: CASSRDTGSNQPQHF. Together with reference TRBV2 and TRBJ1-5, the CDR3 gives the full variable domain: EPEVTQTPSHQVTQMGQEVILRCVPISNHLYFYWYRQILGQKVEFLVSFYNNEISEKSEIFDDQFSVERPDGSNFTLKIRSTKLEDSAMYFCASSRDTGSNQPQHFGDGTRLSIL.